Sequencing of this TCR beta chain was carried out in a study of blood T cell repertoires in COVID-19. Study in general: PBMCs, B-cell-depleted T cells, or T cells provided the cDNA or gDNA that made up the material.

Authors' data handling: Nucleated cell counts were estimated from reference gene primer amplification. Assay used: immunoSEQ multiplex PCR; TCRdb lists only in-frame clones, some missing. That table supplies the V and J calls and clone size; D and trimming were determined from the DNA. This sample yields approximately 50,000 clones, of which around nine tenths are seen a single time; over 7.5% belongs to the top ten. V lost 2 bases and J 6 bases, leaving 8 bases between the germline ends. Germline loops: CDR1 MDHEN, CDR2 SYDVKM. The length of the CDR3 is 13 residues. The V gene is TRBV28, the J gene TRBJ1-5, with D possibly matching TRBD1 (6 bases). The sequence derives from a middle-aged man with active COVID-19. Sample: peripheral blood. CDR3 region: CASSLTDSQPQHF. The CDR3 DNA follows: TGTGCCAGCAGTTTAACGGACAGTCAGCCCCAGCATTTT.